Shown below are 29 T cell receptor beta chains from a single sample sequenced in a study of blood T cell repertoires in COVID-19. TCRdb keeps only in-frame clones here, not all; method: immunoSEQ multiplex PCR. Here the sample spans 150,000 to 200,000 clones, about 84% being singletons. Sequencing was carried out using PBMCs or T cells enriched from blood (not recorded which). These receptor sequences come from a middle-aged man who had recovered from COVID-19.

V and J are TRBV18 and TRBJ2-5, with D possibly matching TRBD1 (5 bases). The V gene lost 3 bases and the J gene lost 9 bases, with 11 bases spanning the gap. Germline lookup yields CDR1 KGHSH and CDR2 LQKENI. The CDR3 spans 12 residues. The CDR3 loop is CASSPGLGAQYF. The CDR3 coding sequence is TGTGCCAGCTCACCGGGGCTAGGGGCCCAGTACTTC.

The V gene is TRBV11-2, the J gene TRBJ1-6, with D perhaps TRBD1 (6 bases). This CDR3 is built from 15 residues. The V gene lost 3 bases and the J gene lost 7 bases, with 13 bases spanning the gap. The germline CDR1 and CDR2 sequences are SGHAT and FQNNGV. The CDR3 bases are TGTGCCAGCAGCTTGGACAGATTTTCAAATTCACCCCTCCACTTT. Residues: CASSLDRFSNSPLHF.

V gene TRBV11-2 combines with J gene TRBJ2-7, with TRBD1 as a possible D gene (6 bases). This CDR3 region has 15 residues. Between the trimmed V and J ends, which lost 5 bases and 3 bases, there was a span of 17 bases. Germline assignment: CDR1 SGHAT and CDR2 FQNNGV. CDR3 region: CASSTGTTLDYEQYF. The DNA for the CDR3 is TGTGCCAGCAGCACCGGGACAACCCTGGACTACGAGCAGTACTTC.

The sample holds a few counts of this clone. The rearrangement uses TRBV11-2 and TRBJ1-3; D remains unclear. CDR1 and CDR2 (germline): SGHAT, FQNNGV. V was trimmed by 0 bases and J by 3 bases, leaving 6 bases between them. The CDR3 spans 14 residues. The CDR3 is CASSLERSGNTIYF. In DNA, the CDR3 is TGTGCCAGCAGCTTAGAACGCAGTGGAAACACCATATATTTT.

The rearrangement links TRBV28 to TRBJ1-2; 7 bases align to TRBD1. CDR1 MDHEN and CDR2 SYDVKM come from the germline V gene. The ends lost 2 bases at V and 7 bases at J; junction bases unmatched: 10. CDR3 length: 15 residues. The CDR3 nucleotides are TGTGCCAGCAGTTTACTCGGGACAGATGCCCGTGGCTACACCTTC. It codes for CASSLLGTDARGYTF.

The V and J genes are TRBV27 and TRBJ1-1; D call uncertain. CDR3 length: 13 amino acids. The V end was cut by 2 bases, the J end by 6 bases, with 10 bases between. Per germline, CDR1 MNHEY and CDR2 SMNVEV (reference sequence). The CDR3 is CASSLNFRAEAFF. The CDR3 coding sequence is TGTGCCAGCAGTTTAAATTTTCGGGCTGAAGCTTTCTTT.

The chain recombines TRBV14 with TRBJ1-2, with a weak D call TRBD1 (5 bases). Per the germline V gene, CDR1 is SGHDN and CDR2 is FVKESK. The V gene lost 5 bases and the J gene lost 0 bases, with 22 bases spanning the gap. The CDR3 is made up of 18 amino acids. CDR3 residues: CASSGTGTYHGANYGYTF. The CDR3 DNA is TGTGCCAGCAGCGGAACCGGGACTTATCATGGGGCTAACTATGGCTACACCTTC.

The chain recombines TRBV7-8 with TRBJ1-1; D is possibly TRBD1 (6 bases). Trimming shortened V by 6 bases and J by 4 bases, and 15 bases separated the two germline ends. The germline CDR1 and CDR2 sequences are SGHVS and FQNEAQ. The CDR3 loop spans 14 amino acids. The CDR3 spells CASSSVQGTTEAFF. The CDR3 DNA is TGTGCCAGCAGTTCTGTACAGGGAACCACTGAAGCTTTCTTT.

A note on this clone: Within the sample, other DNA sequences also encode this same CDR3. This chain uses TRBV5-1 with TRBJ1-1; 9 bases are shared with TRBD1. The V gene's germline CDR1 is SGHRS and CDR2 YFSETQ. J lost 1 base, V lost 6 bases, and 4 bases had no gene match. The CDR3 extends over 14 amino acids. CDR3 DNA: TGCGCCAGCAACAGGGGGCTTCAGAACACTGAAGCTTTCTTT. Translated, it gives CASNRGLQNTEAFF.

For the CDR3, the DNA is TGTGCCTGGAGAGAACCGGACAGGCTGAACACTGAAGCTTTCTTT. Its protein is CAWREPDRLNTEAFF. The chain recombines TRBV30 with TRBJ1-1; 7 bases fit TRBD1. V dropped 3 bases and J dropped 0; count of bases not matched to a gene: 7. This CDR3 is 15 amino acids long. The germline V gene has CDR1 GTSNPN and CDR2 SVGIG (reference sequence).

The chain uses TRBV5-1 and TRBJ2-2; 13 nucleotides match TRBD2. Trimming cost V 3 bases and J 0 bases; bases outside gene matches: 2. Germline lookup yields CDR1 SGHRS and CDR2 YFSETQ. The CDR3 totals 17 residues. This CDR3 is CASSWTSGGTNTGELFF. The CDR3 bases are TGCGCCAGCAGCTGGACTAGCGGGGGAACGAACACCGGGGAGCTGTTTTTT.

The rearrangement joins TRBV29-1 to TRBJ1-2; no firm D call. Germline V gene lookup returns CDR1 SQVTM and CDR2 ANQGSEA. The CDR3 length is 13 residues. V was pared by 4 bases and J by 4 bases, with 13 bases between. In DNA form, the CDR3 reads TGCAGCGTTGGGGAGGAGGCCCCCTATGGCTACACCTTC. This gives the protein CSVGEEAPYGYTF. Full variable domain (remainder filled in from reference TRBV29-1 and TRBJ1-2): SAVISQKPSRDICQRGTSLTIQCQVDSQVTMMFWYRQQPGQSLTLIATANQGSEATYESGFVIDKFPISRPNLTFSTLTVSNMSPEDSSIYLCSVGEEAPYGYTFGSGTRLTVV.

The rearrangement links TRBV30 to TRBJ2-7; a possible D gene is TRBD1 (6 bases). The CDR3 runs 12 residues. Germline V gives CDR1 GTSNPN, CDR2 SVGIG (reference sequence). Trimming shortened V by 2 bases and J by 5 bases, and 10 bases separated the two germline ends. The CDR3 DNA follows: TGTGCCTGGAGTCGTGGGGGCGACGAGCAGTACTTC. It translates to CAWSRGGDEQYF.

This clone was observed a few times. The gene calls are TRBV30 and TRBJ1-3; no clear D gene. Germline loops: CDR1 GTSNPN, CDR2 SVGIG (reference sequence). The V end lost 1 base, the J end lost 1 base, and 14 bases lay between the germline ends. The CDR3 has 16 residues. CDR3 bases: TGTGCCTGGAGTGCCGGTTTATCGAGGTCTGGAAACACCATATATTTT. The encoded protein is CAWSAGLSRSGNTIYF.

The chain carries TRBV23-1 and TRBJ2-5; 7 bases are a match to TRBD1. TRBV23-1 is an ORF for which the function is uncertain. The junction had 4 bases not matched to a gene; V was cut back by 0 bases and J by 3 bases. This CDR3 is built from 15 residues. The CDR3 sequence: CASSQSLTGKETQYF. CDR3 nucleotide sequence: TGCGCCAGCAGTCAATCACTGACAGGGAAAGAGACCCAGTACTTC.

CDR3 sequence: CASSTGSNQPQHF. In DNA, the CDR3 is TGTGCCAGCAGTACAGGGAGCAATCAGCCCCAGCATTTT. The chain uses TRBV5-6 and TRBJ1-5; TRBD1 is a possible D gene (6 bases). Germline V gene lookup returns CDR1 SGHDT and CDR2 YYEEEE. The CDR3 is 13 amino acids. V was trimmed by 5 bases and J by 1 base, leaving 7 bases between them.

J is TRBJ2-1 and V is TRBV4-2; TRBD2 agrees at 8 bases. Germline CDR1 reads LGHNA; CDR2 reads YNFKEQ. Unmatched junction bases numbered 13, after V lost 0 bases and J lost 3 bases. The CDR3 runs 19 residues. CDR3 DNA: TGTGCCAGCAGCCAAGAAGGGGGAGGAAGCGGGGGCCTCTACAATGAGCAGTTCTTC. It is translated as CASSQEGGGSGGLYNEQFF.

The rearrangement joins TRBV10-3 to TRBJ1-3, with D unclear. V dropped 6 bases and J dropped 0 bases, with 15 bases sitting between them. The CDR3 consists of 16 residues. Germline V gene data show CDR1 as ENHRY and CDR2 as SYGVKD. The CDR3 is CAIRQQLDSSGNTIYF. Written as DNA, the CDR3 is TGTGCCATCAGGCAACAGCTCGATTCCTCTGGAAACACCATATATTTT.

V gene TRBV9 combines with J gene TRBJ2-1; D is unclear. Germline V lookup: CDR1 SGDLS, CDR2 YYNGEE. V gave up 2 bases and J gave up 7 bases, with 7 bases separating them. The CDR3 loop spans 12 amino acids. The DNA of the CDR3 is TGTGCCAGCAGCGTCTTTGAGAATGAGCAGTTCTTC. It yields the protein CASSVFENEQFF.

This clone was found once. The V gene is TRBV5-1, the J gene TRBJ1-1, with D maybe TRBD1 (6 bases). V was trimmed by 0 bases and J by 5 bases, leaving 14 bases between them. The CDR3 extends over 15 amino acids. Germline V gives CDR1 SGHRS, CDR2 YFSETQ. The CDR3 DNA follows: TGCGCCAGCAGCTTGGCTCCAGGGGCGGAAACTGAAGCTTTCTTT. This codes for CASSLAPGAETEAFF.

The V and J genes are TRBV24-1 and TRBJ1-1; D is unresolved. The CDR3 runs 13 residues. The ends were cut back, 3 bases at V and 1 base at J, with 5 bases in the middle. CDR1 is KGHDR, CDR2 SFDVKD, per germline. CDR3 bases: TGTGCCACCAGTGATGAGGGGAACACTGAAGCTTTCTTT. Protein product: CATSDEGNTEAFF.

The chain joins TRBV29-1 to TRBJ1-4; 10 bases fit TRBD1. J lost 8 bases, V lost 7 bases, and 7 bases had no gene match. The CDR3 is 13 residues long. Germline-derived CDR1 and CDR2 are SQVTM and ANQGSEA. The DNA of the CDR3 is TGCAGCGGCGGACAGGGGGGAAACGAAAAACTGTTTTTT. Translation: CSGGQGGNEKLFF. The full variable domain, with the rest looked up from reference TRBV29-1 and TRBJ1-4, is SAVISQKPSRDICQRGTSLTIQCQVDSQVTMMFWYRQQPGQSLTLIATANQGSEATYESGFVIDKFPISRPNLTFSTLTVSNMSPEDSSIYLCSGGQGGNEKLFFGSGTQLSVL.

This chain connects TRBV12-3 or TRBV12-4 to TRBJ1-1; D unclear. Deletions cut 6 bases from V and 1 base from J, with 9 bases between. This CDR3 comprises 13 residues. The CDR3, as DNA: TGTGCCAGCAGCCCCCACAAGAACACTGAAGCTTTCTTT. It specifies CASSPHKNTEAFF.

This chain connects TRBV3-1 (or the pseudogene TRBV3-2) to TRBJ1-2, with no clear D. This CDR3 contains 14 residues. Germline V CDR1 and CDR2: LGHDT, YNNKEL (reference sequence). V was trimmed by 5 bases and J by 0 bases, leaving 10 bases between them. CDR3 coding DNA: TGTGCCAGCAGCAGTCCAGGATCTAACTATGGCTACACCTTC. This translates into CASSSPGSNYGYTF.

In its sample, this clone was seen a few times. V and J are TRBV6-1 and TRBJ1-3; D not resolved. Trimming left V 3 bases short and J 6 bases short, with 18 bases between. The germline gives CDR1 MNHNS, CDR2 SASEGT. The CDR3 runs to 16 residues. The DNA for the CDR3 is TGTGCCAGCAGTGATGTTTTGCGGAAGGGAGAAAACACCATATATTTT. Encoded protein: CASSDVLRKGENTIYF.

This chain connects TRBV11-2 to TRBJ2-7; D not resolved. Trimming shortened V by 5 bases and J by 3 bases, and 5 bases separated the two germline ends. The CDR3 is made up of 11 amino acids. CDR1 and CDR2 from the germline V gene are SGHAT and FQNNGV. The CDR3 DNA reads TGTGCCAGCAGCCTTAACTACGAGCAGTACTTC. It is translated as CASSLNYEQYF.

The chain couples TRBV30 to TRBJ1-3, with no clear D. The V end was cut by 3 bases, the J end by 7 bases, with 13 bases between. Germline V gives CDR1 GTSNPN, CDR2 SVGIG (reference sequence). This CDR3 is built from 13 residues. CDR3 residues: CAWSPGVGNTIYF. CDR3 nucleotides: TGTGCCTGGAGCCCAGGCGTGGGTAACACCATATATTTT.

In its sample, this clone was seen once. The V and J genes are TRBV6-5 and TRBJ2-3, with TRBD1 identical over 7 bases. With 2 bases clipped from V and 6 bases from J, the junction kept 11 bases outside the gene matches. Germline V gene lookup returns CDR1 MNHEY and CDR2 SVGAGI. This CDR3 has 16 amino acids. CDR3 region: CASSYGDRAWGDTQYF. The CDR3 bases are TGTGCCAGCAGTTACGGAGACAGGGCCTGGGGTGATACGCAGTATTTT.

This clone was counted once. V is TRBV2 and J is TRBJ2-7, with TRBD1 identical over 7 bases. Trimming cost V 6 bases and J 4 bases; bases outside gene matches: 3. From germline, CDR1 is SNHLY and CDR2 FYNNEI. This CDR3 comprises 12 residues. This chain's CDR3 is CASSMTGYEQYV. CDR3 bases: TGTGCCAGCAGCATGACAGGGTACGAGCAGTACGTC.